This T cell receptor (beta chain) emerged from a study of blood T cell repertoires in COVID-19. Study details: COVID-19 samples from acute and convalescent phases originated in the United States, Italy and Spain. PBMCs, B-cell-depleted T cells, or T cells were the source of the cDNA or gDNA that made up the material.

Generated by immunoSEQ multiplex PCR, the TCRdb table keeps only in-frame clones and is missing some. Of 50,000 to 65,000 clones listed, approximately 90% are singletons. With V trimmed by 3 bases and J by 9 bases, 7 bases remained unmatched. Germline assignment: CDR1 SQVTM and CDR2 ANQGSEA. This CDR3 is built from 12 residues. Recruited during active infection, patients (from Seattle) were subsequently followed longitudinally. The receptor comes from a woman of 80 years or more with COVID-19, enrolled during active disease. The V and J genes are TRBV29-1 and TRBJ2-7; the match to TRBD1 covers 8 bases. Sample: peripheral blood. The CDR3 coding sequence is TGCAGCGTTGACGCAGGGACAGGCGGGCAGTACTTC. It is translated as CSVDAGTGGQYF.